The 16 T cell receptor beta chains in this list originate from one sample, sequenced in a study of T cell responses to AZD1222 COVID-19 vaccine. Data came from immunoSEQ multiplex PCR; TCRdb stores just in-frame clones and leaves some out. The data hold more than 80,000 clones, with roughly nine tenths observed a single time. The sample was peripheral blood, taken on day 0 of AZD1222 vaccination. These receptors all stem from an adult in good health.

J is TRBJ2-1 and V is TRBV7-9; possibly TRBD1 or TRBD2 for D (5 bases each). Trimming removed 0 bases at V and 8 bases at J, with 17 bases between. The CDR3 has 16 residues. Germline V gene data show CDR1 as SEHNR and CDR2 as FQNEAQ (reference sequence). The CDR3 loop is CASSLALGERADEQFF. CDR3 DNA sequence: TGTGCCAGCAGCTTAGCTCTAGGGGAGAGGGCCGATGAGCAGTTCTTC.

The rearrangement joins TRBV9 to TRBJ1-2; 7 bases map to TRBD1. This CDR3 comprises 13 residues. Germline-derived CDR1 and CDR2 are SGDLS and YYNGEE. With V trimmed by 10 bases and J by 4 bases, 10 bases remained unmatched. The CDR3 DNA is TGTGCCTCACATAGGGGGCAGTCCTATGGCTACACCTTC. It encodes CASHRGQSYGYTF.

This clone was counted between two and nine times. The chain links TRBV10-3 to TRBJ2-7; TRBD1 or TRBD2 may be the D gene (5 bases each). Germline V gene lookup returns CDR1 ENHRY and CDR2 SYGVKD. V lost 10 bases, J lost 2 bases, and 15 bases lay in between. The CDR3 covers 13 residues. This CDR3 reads CATGLSGAYEQYF. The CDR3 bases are TGTGCCACGGGGCTCAGCGGAGCCTACGAGCAGTACTTC.

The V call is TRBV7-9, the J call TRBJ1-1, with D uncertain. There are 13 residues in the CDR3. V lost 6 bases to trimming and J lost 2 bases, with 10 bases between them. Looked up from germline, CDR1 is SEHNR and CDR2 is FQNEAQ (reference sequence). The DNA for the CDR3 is TGTGCCAGCAGAGACACACCCAACACTGAAGCTTTCTTT. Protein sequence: CASRDTPNTEAFF.

The CDR3 here is CASSLNSPYEQYF. The CDR3 DNA sequence: TGTGCCAGCAGTTTGAACTCCCCCTACGAGCAGTACTTC. This sequence joins TRBV28 and TRBJ2-7; no clear D. There are 13 residues in the CDR3. CDR1 is MDHEN, CDR2 SYDVKM, per germline. Trimming removed 3 bases at V and 2 bases at J, with 8 bases between.

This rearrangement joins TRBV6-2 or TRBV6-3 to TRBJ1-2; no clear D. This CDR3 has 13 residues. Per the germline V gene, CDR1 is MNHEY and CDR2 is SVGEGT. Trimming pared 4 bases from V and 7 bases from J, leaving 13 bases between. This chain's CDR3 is CASSLSGRIGYTF. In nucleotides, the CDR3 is TGTGCCAGCAGTTTAAGCGGCAGGATTGGCTACACCTTC.

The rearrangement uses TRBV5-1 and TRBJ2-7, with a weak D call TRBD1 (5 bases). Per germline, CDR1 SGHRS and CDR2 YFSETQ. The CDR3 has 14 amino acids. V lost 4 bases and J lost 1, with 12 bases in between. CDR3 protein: CASSPLRTSYEQYF. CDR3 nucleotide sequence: TGCGCCAGCAGCCCGCTTAGGACATCCTACGAGCAGTACTTC.

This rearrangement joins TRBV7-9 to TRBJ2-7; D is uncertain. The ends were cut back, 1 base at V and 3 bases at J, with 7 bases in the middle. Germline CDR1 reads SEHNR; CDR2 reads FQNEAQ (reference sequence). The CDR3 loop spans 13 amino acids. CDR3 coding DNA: TGTGCCAGCAGCTTAGTGGTCAACTACGAGCAGTACTTC. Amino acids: CASSLVVNYEQYF.

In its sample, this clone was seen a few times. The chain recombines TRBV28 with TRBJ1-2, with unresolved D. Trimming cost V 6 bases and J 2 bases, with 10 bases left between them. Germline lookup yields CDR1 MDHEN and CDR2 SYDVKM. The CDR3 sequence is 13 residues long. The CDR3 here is CASRLEKNYGYTF. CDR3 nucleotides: TGTGCCAGCAGACTAGAAAAAAACTATGGCTACACCTTC.

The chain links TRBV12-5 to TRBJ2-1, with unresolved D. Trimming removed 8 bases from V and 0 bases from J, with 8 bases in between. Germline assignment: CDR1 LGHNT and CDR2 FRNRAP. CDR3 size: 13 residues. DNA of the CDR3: TGTGCTAGTCGGCCCGGCTCCTACAATGAGCAGTTCTTC. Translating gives CASRPGSYNEQFF.

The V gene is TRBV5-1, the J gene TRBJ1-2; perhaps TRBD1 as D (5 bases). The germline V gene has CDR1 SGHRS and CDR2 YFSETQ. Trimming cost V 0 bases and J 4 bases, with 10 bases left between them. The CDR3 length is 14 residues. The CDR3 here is CASSLDSGGYGYTF. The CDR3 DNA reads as TGCGCCAGCAGCTTGGATTCGGGGGGCTATGGCTACACCTTC. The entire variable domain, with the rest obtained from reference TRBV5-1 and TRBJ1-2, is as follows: KAGVTQTPRYLIKTRGQQVTLSCSPISGHRSVSWYQQTPGQGLQFLFEYFSETQRNKGNFPGRFSGRQFSNSRSEMNVSTLELGDSALYLCASSLDSGGYGYTFGSGTRLTVV.

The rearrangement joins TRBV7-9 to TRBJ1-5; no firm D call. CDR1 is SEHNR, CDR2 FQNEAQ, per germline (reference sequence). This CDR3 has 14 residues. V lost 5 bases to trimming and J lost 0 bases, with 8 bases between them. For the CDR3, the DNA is TGTGCCAGCAGCCCTTGGGGTAGCAATCAGCCCCAGCATTTT. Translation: CASSPWGSNQPQHF.

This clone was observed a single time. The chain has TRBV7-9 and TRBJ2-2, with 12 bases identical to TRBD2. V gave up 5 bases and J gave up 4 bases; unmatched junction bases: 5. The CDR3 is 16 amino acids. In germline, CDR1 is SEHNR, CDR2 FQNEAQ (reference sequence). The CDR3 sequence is CASSPGLAGTTGELFF. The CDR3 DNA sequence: TGTGCCAGCAGCCCAGGACTAGCGGGAACCACCGGGGAGCTGTTTTTT.

The CDR3 nucleotides read TGTGCCAGCAGTCGCCCCGGGGGGGGGAGGACTGAAGCTTTCTTT. Translated: CASSRPGGGRTEAFF. The rearrangement links TRBV3-1 (or the pseudogene TRBV3-2) to TRBJ1-1; maybe TRBD1 (5 bases). The CDR3 has 15 amino acids. Trimming shortened V by 6 bases and J by 5 bases, and 19 bases separated the two germline ends. Germline V gene sequence: CDR1 LGHDT, CDR2 YNNKEL (reference sequence).

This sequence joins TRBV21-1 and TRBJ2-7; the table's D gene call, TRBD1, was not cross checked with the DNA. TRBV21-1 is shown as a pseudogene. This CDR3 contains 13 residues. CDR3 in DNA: TGTGCCAGCAGCACTTCCAGGTTTGGCGAGCAGTACTTC. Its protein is CASSTSRFGEQYF.

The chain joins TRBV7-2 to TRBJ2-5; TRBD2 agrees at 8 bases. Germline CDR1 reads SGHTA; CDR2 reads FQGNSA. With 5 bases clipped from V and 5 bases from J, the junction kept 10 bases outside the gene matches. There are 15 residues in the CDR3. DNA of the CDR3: TGTGCCAGCAGCCCAAGCCGACTAGCGTGGGAGACCCAGTACTTC. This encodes CASSPSRLAWETQYF.